Below, one TCR beta chain is given with its context. The CDR3 consists of 14 residues. J gave up 2 bases and V 6 bases, and 2 bases lay outside the gene matches. Germline loops: CDR1 SGHDN, CDR2 FVKESK. Synthetic templates analogous to TCR were spiked into all PCRs individually. Repertoires were generated with immunoSEQ multiplex PCR, while TCRdb's copy carries only in-frame clones and drops some. Among more than 40,000 clones listed, around 90% were seen once. The entry originates in a study of PD-L1 blockade in urothelial cancer. The overall study: In the patient group, twenty-five of 29 were males with bladder-origin urothelial cancer.

Patients suffered from locally advanced or metastatic urothelial carcinoma. This sequence was found in a woman between 55 and 75 years old with urothelial cancer. The chain joins TRBV14 to TRBJ2-1; 9 nucleotides line up with TRBD2. The sequences come from PBMCs, collected around atezolizumab (anti-PD-L1) treatment. The CDR3: CASRREGPYNEQFF. CDR3 coding DNA: TGTGCCAGCAGGCGGGAGGGACCCTACAATGAGCAGTTCTTC.